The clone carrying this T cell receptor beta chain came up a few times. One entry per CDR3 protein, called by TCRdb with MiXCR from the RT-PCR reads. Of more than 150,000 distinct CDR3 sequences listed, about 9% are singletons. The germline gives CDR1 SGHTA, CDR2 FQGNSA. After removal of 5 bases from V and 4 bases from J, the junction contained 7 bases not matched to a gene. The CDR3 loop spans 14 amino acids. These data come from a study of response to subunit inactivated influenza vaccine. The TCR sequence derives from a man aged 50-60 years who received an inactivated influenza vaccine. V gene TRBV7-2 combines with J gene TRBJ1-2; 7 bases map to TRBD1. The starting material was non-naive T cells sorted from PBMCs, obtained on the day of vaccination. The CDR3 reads CASSPLGQFYGYTF. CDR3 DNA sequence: TGTGCCAGCAGCCCATTGGGACAGTTCTATGGCTACACCTTC.